This T cell receptor beta chain is from a study of T cell responses to AZD1222 COVID-19 vaccine. Study findings and constraints: No day 14 peak samples; only post-peak repertoires were characterized.

Germline V gives CDR1 SGHRS, CDR2 YFSETQ. The CDR3 has 14 amino acids. Unmatched junction bases numbered 1, after V lost 0 bases and J lost 5 bases. About this clone: Its antigen remains unknown.

TCRdb keeps only in-frame clones here, not all; method: immunoSEQ multiplex PCR. The sample holds almost 70,000 clones, around 78% seen once. The sample in question was peripheral blood, obtained 28 days after the second AZD1222 dose. The rearrangement links TRBV5-1 to TRBJ2-5; 10 bases fit TRBD2. The receptor's source is an adult who received the AZD1222 COVID-19 vaccine. CDR3 sequence: CASSLVSGRETQYF. The CDR3 coding sequence is TGCGCCAGCAGCTTGGTTAGCGGGAGGGAGACCCAGTACTTC.